The following is a TCR beta chain sequence with its context. Its target is unknown. These data belong to a study of spatial heterogeneity in lung cancer. Stated time point: sample taken at primary tumor resection. Every cDNA TCR molecule received its own unique molecular identifier. Each CDR3 protein is one row after TCRdb ran MiXCR on the 5' RACE reads. The sample includes 24,000 or so distinct CDR3 sequences, roughly 9% of them seen just once. Study-wide results and limits: For expanded intratumoral alpha and beta TCRs, counts tracked tumor mutation counts.

The CDR3 extends over 17 amino acids. CDR1 and CDR2 (germline): KGHDR, SFDVKD. J lost 5 bases, V lost 3 bases, and 8 bases had no gene match. J is TRBJ2-5 and V is TRBV24-1, with TRBD2 matching 13 bases. The TCR sequence derives from a male donor with early-stage non-small cell lung cancer. The sequencing here drew on lung tumor tissue, taken at surgery. The CDR3 region has the DNA TGTGCCACCAGTGATCCACTAGCGGGGGGGCCCACGGAGACCCAGTACTTC. This gives the protein CATSDPLAGGPTETQYF.